The present T cell receptor (beta chain) was sequenced within a study of molecular identifiers for immune sequencing clone quantification. Sorting recovered naive CD8 T cells on a CD8+CD4-CCR7+CD45RA+ profile. CDR3 size: 15 residues. Deletions cut 0 bases from V and 0 bases from J, with 7 bases between. Germline CDR1 reads LGHNA; CDR2 reads YSLEER. TCRdb redid the calling of the PCR reads with MiXCR, one entry per CDR3 protein. This table has approximately 670,000 distinct CDR3 sequences, around 20% appearing once. This clonotype has ten or more counts. V gene TRBV4-3 combines with J gene TRBJ2-3; the D is unclear. Input material: naive CD8+ T cells from blood, with Jurkat cell RNA spiked in. The sample's subset: FACS-sorted CD8+CD4-CCR7+CD45RA+ naive T cells. The receptor was derived from a human donor in good health. Some libraries in this study had Jurkat cell RNA spiked in. The CDR3 nucleotides are TGCGCCAGCAGCCAAGAGCGTCAGAGCACAGATACGCAGTATTTT. It encodes CASSQERQSTDTQYF.